The clone carrying this T cell receptor beta chain was counted only a few times. Antigen: not known. A single record per CDR3 protein comes from TCRdb applying MiXCR to the 5' RACE reads. The sample gives 300,000 to 400,000 distinct CDR3 sequences, roughly 4% of which show up once; about 24% is in the top ten. The sample belongs to a study of T cells after yellow fever vaccination. On the study more broadly: SMART-Seq v4 Ultra Low Input prepared the low-cell-number fractions.

In germline, CDR1 is ENHRY, CDR2 SYGVKD. CDR3 length: 14 residues. V was shortened by 6 bases and J by 3 bases, with 14 bases between the two germline ends. Notes on the study in general: A large majority of primary-vaccination clones showed up again after the booster (about 97% CD4, 85% to 90% CD8).

This TCR was sampled from a young man who received the YFV17D yellow fever vaccine. V usage is TRBV10-3 and J usage is TRBJ1-2; weak D call: TRBD1 (5 bases). The specimen comprised PBMCs, sampled 5 days after the yellow fever booster vaccination. CDR3 in DNA: TGTGCCATCAGGCCCCGACAGAGCGACTATGGCTACACCTTC. It is translated as CAIRPRQSDYGYTF.